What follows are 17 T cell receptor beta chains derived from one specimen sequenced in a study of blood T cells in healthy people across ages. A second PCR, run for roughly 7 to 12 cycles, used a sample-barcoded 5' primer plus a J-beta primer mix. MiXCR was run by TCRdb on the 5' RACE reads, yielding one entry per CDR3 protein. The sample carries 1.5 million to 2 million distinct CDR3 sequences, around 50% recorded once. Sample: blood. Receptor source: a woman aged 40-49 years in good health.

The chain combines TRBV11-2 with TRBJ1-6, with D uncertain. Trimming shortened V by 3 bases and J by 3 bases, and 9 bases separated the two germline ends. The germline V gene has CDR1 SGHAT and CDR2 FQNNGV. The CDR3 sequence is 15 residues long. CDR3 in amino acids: CASSFRRLYNSPLHF. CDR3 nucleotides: TGTGCCAGCAGCTTCCGACGGCTCTATAATTCACCCCTCCACTTT.

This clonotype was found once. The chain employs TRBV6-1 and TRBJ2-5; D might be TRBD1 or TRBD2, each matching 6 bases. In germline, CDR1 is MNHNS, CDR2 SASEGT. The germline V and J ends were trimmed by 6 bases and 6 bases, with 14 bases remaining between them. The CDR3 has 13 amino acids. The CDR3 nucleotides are TGTGCCAGCAGGGGTGGAGGGGGTAAGACCCAGTACTTC. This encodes CASRGGGGKTQYF.

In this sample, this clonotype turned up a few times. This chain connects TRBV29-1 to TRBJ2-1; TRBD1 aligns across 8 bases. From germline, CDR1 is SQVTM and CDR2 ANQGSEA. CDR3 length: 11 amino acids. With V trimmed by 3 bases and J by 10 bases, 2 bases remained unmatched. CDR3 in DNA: TGCAGCGTTGACAGGGGGCAGGAGCAGTTCTTC. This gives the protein CSVDRGQEQFF.

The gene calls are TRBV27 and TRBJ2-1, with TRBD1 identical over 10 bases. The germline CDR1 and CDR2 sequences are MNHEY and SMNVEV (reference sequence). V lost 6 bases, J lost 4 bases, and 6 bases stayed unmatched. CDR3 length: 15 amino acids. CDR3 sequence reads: CASRRMGQGYNEQFF. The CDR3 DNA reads TGTGCCAGCAGAAGAATGGGACAGGGGTACAATGAGCAGTTCTTC.

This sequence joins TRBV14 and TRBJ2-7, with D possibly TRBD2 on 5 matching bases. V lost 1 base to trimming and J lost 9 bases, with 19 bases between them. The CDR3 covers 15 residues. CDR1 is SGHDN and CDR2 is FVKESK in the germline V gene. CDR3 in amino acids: CASSQGGQTRVRQYF. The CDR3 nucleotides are TGTGCCAGCAGCCAAGGAGGGCAGACCCGGGTGCGGCAGTACTTC.

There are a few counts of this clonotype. The CDR3: CASSTQDYNEQFF. CDR3 nucleotide sequence: TGTGCCAGCAGTACACAGGACTACAATGAGCAGTTCTTC. J is TRBJ2-1 and V is TRBV6-1, with D possibly being TRBD1 (5 bases). Looked up from germline, CDR1 is MNHNS and CDR2 is SASEGT. The CDR3 is 13 amino acids. The germline V and J ends were trimmed by 5 bases and 3 bases, with 8 bases remaining between them.

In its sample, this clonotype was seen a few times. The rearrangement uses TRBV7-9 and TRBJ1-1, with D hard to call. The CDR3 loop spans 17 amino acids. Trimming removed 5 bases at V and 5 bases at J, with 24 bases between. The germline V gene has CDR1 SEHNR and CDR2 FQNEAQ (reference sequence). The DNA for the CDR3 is TGTGCCAGCAGCAAATCTGTTGGACCAGGCGGTGTGACTGAAGCTTTCTTT. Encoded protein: CASSKSVGPGGVTEAFF.

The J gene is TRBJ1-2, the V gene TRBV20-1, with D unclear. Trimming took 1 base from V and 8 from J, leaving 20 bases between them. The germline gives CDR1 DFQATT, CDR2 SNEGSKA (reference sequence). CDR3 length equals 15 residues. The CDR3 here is CSARALGFDPGGYTF. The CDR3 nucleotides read TGCAGTGCTAGAGCGCTAGGATTTGACCCGGGGGGCTACACCTTC.

CDR3 loop: CASSLSTGPPDTQYF. In DNA, the CDR3 is TGTGCCAGCAGTTTAAGTACCGGCCCCCCAGATACGCAGTATTTT. This chain links TRBV12-3 or TRBV12-4 with TRBJ2-3; D gene unclear. Trimming removed 2 bases at V and 4 bases at J, with 13 bases between. The CDR3 has 15 residues.

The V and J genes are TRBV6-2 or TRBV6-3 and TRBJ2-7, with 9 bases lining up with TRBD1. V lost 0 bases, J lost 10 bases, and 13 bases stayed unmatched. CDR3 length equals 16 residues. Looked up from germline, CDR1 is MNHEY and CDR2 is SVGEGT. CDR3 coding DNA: TGTGCCAGCAGTTACTCGACGGGACAGGGTCCCCCATTTCAGTACTTC. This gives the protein CASSYSTGQGPPFQYF.

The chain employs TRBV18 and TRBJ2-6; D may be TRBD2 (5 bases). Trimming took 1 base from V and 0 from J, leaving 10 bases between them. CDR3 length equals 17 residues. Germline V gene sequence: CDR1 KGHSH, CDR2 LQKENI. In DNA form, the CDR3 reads TGTGCCAGCTCACCACTAGTGGGAGACTCTGGGGCCAACGTCCTGACTTTC. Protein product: CASSPLVGDSGANVLTF. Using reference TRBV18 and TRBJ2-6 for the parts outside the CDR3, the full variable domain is NAGVMQNPRHLVRRRGQEARLRCSPMKGHSHVYWYRQLPEEGLKFMVYLQKENIIDESGMPKERFSAEFPKEGPSILRIQQVVRGDSAAYFCASSPLVGDSGANVLTFGAGSRLTVL.

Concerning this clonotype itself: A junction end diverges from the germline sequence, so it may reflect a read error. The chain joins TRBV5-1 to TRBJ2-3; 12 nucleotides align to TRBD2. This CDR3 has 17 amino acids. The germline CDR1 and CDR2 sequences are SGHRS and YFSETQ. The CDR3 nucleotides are TGCGCCAGCAGCTTGGCGGGGCTAGCGGGGGGGCCGGATACGCGGTATTTT. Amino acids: CASSLAGLAGGPDTRYF.

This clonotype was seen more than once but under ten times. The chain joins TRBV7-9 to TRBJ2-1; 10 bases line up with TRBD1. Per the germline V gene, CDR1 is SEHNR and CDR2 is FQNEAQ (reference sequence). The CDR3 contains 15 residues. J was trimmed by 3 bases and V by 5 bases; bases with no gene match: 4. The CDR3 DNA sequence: TGTGCCAGCAGCGCCGGACAGGGGGTCTACAATGAGCAGTTCTTC. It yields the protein CASSAGQGVYNEQFF.

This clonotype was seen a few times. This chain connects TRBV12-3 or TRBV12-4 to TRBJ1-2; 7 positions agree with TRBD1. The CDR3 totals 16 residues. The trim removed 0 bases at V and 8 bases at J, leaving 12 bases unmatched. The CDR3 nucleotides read TGTGCCAGCAGTTTAGCGCTAGGGGGCGCCTCCCCCGGCTACACCTTC. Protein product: CASSLALGGASPGYTF.

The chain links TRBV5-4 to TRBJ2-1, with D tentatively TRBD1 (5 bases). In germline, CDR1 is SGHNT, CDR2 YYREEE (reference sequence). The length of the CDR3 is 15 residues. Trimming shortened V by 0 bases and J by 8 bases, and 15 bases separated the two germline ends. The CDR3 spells CASSLGTGPLYEQFF. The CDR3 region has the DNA TGTGCCAGCAGCTTGGGAACAGGACCGCTGTATGAGCAGTTCTTC.

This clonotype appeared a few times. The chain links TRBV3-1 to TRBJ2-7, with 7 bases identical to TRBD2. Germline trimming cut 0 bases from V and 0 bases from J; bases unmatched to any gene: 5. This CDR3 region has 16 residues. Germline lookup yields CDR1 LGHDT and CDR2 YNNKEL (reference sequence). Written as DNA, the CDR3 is TGTGCCAGCAGCCAAGATGCGGGGGTGGGCTCCTACGAGCAGTACTTC. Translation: CASSQDAGVGSYEQYF.

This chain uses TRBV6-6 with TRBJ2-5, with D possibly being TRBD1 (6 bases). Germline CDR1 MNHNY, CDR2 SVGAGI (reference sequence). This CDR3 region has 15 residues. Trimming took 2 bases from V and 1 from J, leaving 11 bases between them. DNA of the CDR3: TGTGCCAGCAGTTACGGTGGGACAACCCAAGAGACCCAGTACTTC. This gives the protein CASSYGGTTQETQYF.